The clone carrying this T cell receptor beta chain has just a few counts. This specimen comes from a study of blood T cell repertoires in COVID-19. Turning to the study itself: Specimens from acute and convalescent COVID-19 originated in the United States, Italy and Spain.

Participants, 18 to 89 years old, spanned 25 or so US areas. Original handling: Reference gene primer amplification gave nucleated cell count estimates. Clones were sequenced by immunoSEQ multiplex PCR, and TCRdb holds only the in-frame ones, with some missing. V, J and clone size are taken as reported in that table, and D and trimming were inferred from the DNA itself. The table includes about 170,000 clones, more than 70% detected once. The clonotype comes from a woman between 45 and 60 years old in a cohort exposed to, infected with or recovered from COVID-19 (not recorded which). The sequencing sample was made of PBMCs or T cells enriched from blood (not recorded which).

The CDR3 DNA follows: TGTGCCAGCAGCTTGGAAGGGGTGATAAGGTCACCCCTCCACTTT. Its translation: CASSLEGVIRSPLHF. This chain joins TRBV5-4 and TRBJ1-6, with D tentatively TRBD1 (5 bases). The CDR3 runs 15 residues. V lost 0 bases and J 10 bases, leaving 14 bases between the germline ends. CDR1 SGHNT and CDR2 YYREEE come from the germline V gene (reference sequence).